The 15 T cell receptor beta chains listed next were all sequenced from one sample in a study of identifying expanded T cells in peripheral blood. Sequenced by immunoSEQ multiplex PCR; TCRdb stores in-frame clones only, minus some. The table records nearly 60,000 clones, over 85% of them present only once. The source material was blood. The receptors shown here come from a person aged 18 to 75 in good health.

CDR3 amino acids: CASTVGGPNTGELFF. CDR3 nucleotides: TGTGCCAGCACCGTTGGGGGGCCTAACACCGGGGAGCTGTTTTTT. The chain couples TRBV9 to TRBJ2-2; the D call may be TRBD1 or TRBD2 (6 bases each). There are 15 residues in the CDR3. V gave up 6 bases and J gave up 2 bases, with 14 bases separating them. Germline V lookup: CDR1 SGDLS, CDR2 YYNGEE.

CDR3 DNA sequence: TGTGCCAGCAGCACTCGGACAGGGAGAGGGACCACTGAAGCTTTCTTT. It translates to CASSTRTGRGTTEAFF. This chain links TRBV5-6 with TRBJ1-1, with 8 bases identical to TRBD1. V lost 4 bases to trimming and J lost 4 bases; unmatched junction nucleotides: 12. Germline CDR1 is SGHDT and CDR2 is YYEEEE. This CDR3 is 16 amino acids long. Full variable domain (outside the CDR3, taken from reference TRBV5-6 and TRBJ1-1): DAGVTQSPTHLIKTRGQQVTLRCSPKSGHDTVSWYQQALGQGPQFIFQYYEEEERQRGNFPDRFSGHQFPNYSSELNVNALLLGDSALYLCASSTRTGRGTTEAFFGQGTRLTVV.

The CDR3 region is CASSLEAGTRREQYF. In DNA, the CDR3 is TGTGCCAGCAGCTTAGAGGCCGGGACTAGACGCGAGCAGTACTTC. J is TRBJ2-7 and V is TRBV7-2, with 8 bases that match TRBD2. The V gene end was trimmed by 1 base and the J gene end by 6 bases; junction bases not matched to a gene: 8. The V gene's germline CDR1 is SGHTA and CDR2 FQGNSA. CDR3 length: 15 residues.

The chain combines TRBV9 with TRBJ1-1, with TRBD1 matching 9 bases. The CDR3 has 14 amino acids. CDR1 SGDLS and CDR2 YYNGEE come from the germline V gene. J was trimmed by 3 bases and V by 7 bases; bases with no gene match: 7. As DNA, the CDR3 is TGTGCCAGCGGGACAGGGAGTCCTTACACTGAAGCTTTCTTT. Encoded protein: CASGTGSPYTEAFF.

This clone appeared once. This chain uses TRBV5-1 with TRBJ2-5; D may be TRBD2 (6 bases). The germline V gene has CDR1 SGHRS and CDR2 YFSETQ. Trimming cost V 2 bases and J 1 base, with 15 bases left between them. This CDR3 comprises 16 residues. CDR3 loop: CASSFGDSRAQETQYF. The CDR3 nucleotides are TGCGCCAGCAGCTTCGGGGACTCCAGGGCCCAAGAGACCCAGTACTTC.

J is TRBJ2-7 and V is TRBV7-2; D uncertain. The V and J ends lost 5 bases and 5 bases respectively, with 16 bases between them. This CDR3 contains 14 residues. Germline assignment: CDR1 SGHTA and CDR2 FQGNSA. The CDR3 coding sequence is TGTGCCAGCAGCCTGCAAGGGCCCCACGACGAGCAGTACTTC. Amino acids: CASSLQGPHDEQYF.

The rearrangement uses TRBV6-6 and TRBJ2-3, with TRBD2 matching 7 bases. Germline assignment: CDR1 MNHNY and CDR2 SVGAGI (reference sequence). V shed 9 bases, J shed 1 base, and the junction held 4 bases outside the gene matches. This CDR3 is 13 amino acids long. CDR3 region: CASSGLGTDTQYF. CDR3 bases: TGTGCCAGTAGCGGGTTGGGCACAGATACGCAGTATTTT.

The chain carries TRBV20-1 and TRBJ2-1; the D is unclear. The V and J ends lost 3 bases and 7 bases respectively, with 4 bases between them. Germline-derived CDR1 and CDR2 are DFQATT and SNEGSKA (reference sequence). The CDR3 has 10 amino acids. For the CDR3, the DNA is TGCAGTGCTAGCCGGAATGAGCAGTTCTTC. Translated: CSASRNEQFF.

The chain combines TRBV19 with TRBJ1-6; no firm D call. Germline loops: CDR1 LNHDA, CDR2 SQIVND (reference sequence). V dropped 5 bases and J dropped 13 bases, with 15 bases sitting between them. CDR3 length: 13 amino acids. The DNA for the CDR3 is TGTGCCAGTAGTCCAGAGATCCTGTCTCCCCTCCACTTT. Translation gives CASSPEILSPLHF.

The J gene is TRBJ2-2, the V gene TRBV7-2; TRBD2 might be the D (5 bases). The CDR3 has 16 amino acids. The V end lost 0 bases, the J end lost 6 bases, and 14 bases lay between the germline ends. Germline V lookup: CDR1 SGHTA, CDR2 FQGNSA. CDR3 residues: CASSLAGFSVPGELFF. CDR3 nucleotides: TGTGCCAGCAGCTTAGCGGGATTTAGCGTGCCCGGGGAGCTGTTTTTT.

A single count supports this clone. CDR3 DNA sequence: TGCAGCGTTGAAGATGAGAGGACCCTAGCCCAGCATTTT. Translating gives CSVEDERTLAQHF. The chain has TRBV29-1 and TRBJ1-5; no clear D gene. This CDR3 region has 13 residues. Trimming shortened V by 0 bases and J by 11 bases, and 14 bases separated the two germline ends. The V gene's germline CDR1 is SQVTM and CDR2 ANQGSEA.

This rearrangement joins TRBV6-5 to TRBJ1-3; D is unclear. CDR3 size: 15 residues. The germline V and J ends were trimmed by 0 bases and 0 bases, with 6 bases remaining between them. Germline CDR1 reads MNHEY; CDR2 reads SVGAGI. DNA for the CDR3: TGTGCCAGCAGTTACTCGCGCAGCTCTGGAAACACCATATATTTT. As protein: CASSYSRSSGNTIYF.

This rearrangement joins TRBV7-2 to TRBJ1-1, with D possibly TRBD1 on 5 matching bases. The CDR3 runs 14 residues. CDR1 is SGHTA, CDR2 FQGNSA, per germline. V was shortened by 3 bases and J by 4 bases, with 12 bases between the two germline ends. The CDR3 DNA sequence: TGTGCCAGCAGCTTCAAAGGGCAGGGCACTGAAGCTTTCTTT. It codes for CASSFKGQGTEAFF.

The chain employs TRBV29-1 and TRBJ2-2; D is perhaps TRBD1 (9 bases). The CDR3 covers 14 residues. Germline-derived CDR1 and CDR2 are SQVTM and ANQGSEA. Trimming cost V 6 bases and J 6 bases, with 17 bases left between them. The chain's CDR3 is CSVGGGQGAGELFF. CDR3 sequence (DNA): TGCAGCGTCGGGGGGGGACAGGGAGCCGGGGAGCTGTTTTTT.

The rearrangement uses TRBV7-2 and TRBJ2-7; 11 bases map to TRBD1. V gave up 5 bases and J gave up 2 bases; unmatched junction bases: 8. The CDR3 contains 16 residues. CDR1 and CDR2 (germline): SGHTA, FQGNSA. CDR3 loop: CASSERTGGLTYEQYF. The CDR3 DNA reads as TGTGCCAGCAGCGAGCGGACAGGGGGCTTAACCTACGAGCAGTACTTC.